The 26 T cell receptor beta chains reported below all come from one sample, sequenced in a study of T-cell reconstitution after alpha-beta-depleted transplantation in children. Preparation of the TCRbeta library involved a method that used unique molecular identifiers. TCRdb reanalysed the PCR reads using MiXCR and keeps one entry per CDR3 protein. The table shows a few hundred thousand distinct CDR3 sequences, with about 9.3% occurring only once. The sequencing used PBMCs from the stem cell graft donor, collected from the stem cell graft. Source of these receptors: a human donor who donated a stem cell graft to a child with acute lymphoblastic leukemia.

The CDR3 DNA follows: TGCGCCAGCAGGTGGCAGGGTTCCTACGAGCAGTACTTC. Residues: CASRWQGSYEQYF. The gene calls are TRBV5-1 and TRBJ2-7; D may be TRBD1 (5 bases). The germline CDR1 and CDR2 sequences are SGHRS and YFSETQ. CDR3 length equals 13 residues. Trimming took 5 bases from V and 1 from J, leaving 10 bases between them.

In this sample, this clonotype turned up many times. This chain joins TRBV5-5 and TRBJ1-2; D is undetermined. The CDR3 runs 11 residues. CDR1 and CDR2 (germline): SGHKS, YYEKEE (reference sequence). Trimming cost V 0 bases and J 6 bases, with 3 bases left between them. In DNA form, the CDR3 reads TGTGCCAGCAGCTTGGACGATGGCTACACCTTC. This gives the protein CASSLDDGYTF.

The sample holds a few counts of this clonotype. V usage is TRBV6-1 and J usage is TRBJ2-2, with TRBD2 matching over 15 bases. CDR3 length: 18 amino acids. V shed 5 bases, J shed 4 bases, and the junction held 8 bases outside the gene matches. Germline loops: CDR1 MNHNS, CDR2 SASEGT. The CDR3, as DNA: TGTGCCAGCAGTAGGGGACGGACTAGCGGGAGGGGCACCGGGGAGCTGTTTTTT. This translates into CASSRGRTSGRGTGELFF.

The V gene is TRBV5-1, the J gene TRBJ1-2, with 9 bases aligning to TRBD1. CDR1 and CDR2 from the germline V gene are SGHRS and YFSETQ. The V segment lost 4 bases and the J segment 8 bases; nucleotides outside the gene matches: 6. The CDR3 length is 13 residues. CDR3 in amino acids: CASSASQGAGYTF. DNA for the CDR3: TGCGCCAGCAGCGCCTCACAGGGGGCGGGCTACACCTTC.

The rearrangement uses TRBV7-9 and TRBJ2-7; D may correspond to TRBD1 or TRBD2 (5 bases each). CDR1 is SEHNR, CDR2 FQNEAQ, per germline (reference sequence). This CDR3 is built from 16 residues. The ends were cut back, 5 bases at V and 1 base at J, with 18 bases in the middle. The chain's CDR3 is CASSQLGATPSYEQYF. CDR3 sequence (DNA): TGTGCCAGCAGCCAACTAGGGGCTACTCCTTCCTACGAGCAGTACTTC.

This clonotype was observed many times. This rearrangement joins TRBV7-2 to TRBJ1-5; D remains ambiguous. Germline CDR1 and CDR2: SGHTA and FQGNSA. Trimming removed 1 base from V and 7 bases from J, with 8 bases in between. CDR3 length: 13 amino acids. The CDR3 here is CASSLEGKQPQHF. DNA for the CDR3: TGTGCCAGCAGCTTAGAAGGGAAGCAGCCCCAGCATTTT.

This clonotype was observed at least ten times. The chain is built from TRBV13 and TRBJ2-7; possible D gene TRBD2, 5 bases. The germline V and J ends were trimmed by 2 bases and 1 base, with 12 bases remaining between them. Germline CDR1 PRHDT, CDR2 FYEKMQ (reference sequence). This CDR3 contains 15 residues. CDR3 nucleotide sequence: TGTGCCAGCAGCTTAAACCAGCGGCTGTCCTACGAGCAGTACTTC. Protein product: CASSLNQRLSYEQYF.

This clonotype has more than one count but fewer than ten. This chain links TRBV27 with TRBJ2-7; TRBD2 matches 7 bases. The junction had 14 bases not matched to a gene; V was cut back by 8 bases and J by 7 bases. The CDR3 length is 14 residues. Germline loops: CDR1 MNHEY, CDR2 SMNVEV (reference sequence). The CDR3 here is CASRPLGREGEQYF. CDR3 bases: TGTGCCAGCCGCCCGCTGGGCAGGGAGGGGGAGCAGTACTTC.

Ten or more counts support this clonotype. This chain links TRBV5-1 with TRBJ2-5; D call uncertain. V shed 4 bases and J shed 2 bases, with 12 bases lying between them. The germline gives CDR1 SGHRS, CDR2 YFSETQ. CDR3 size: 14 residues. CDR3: CASSSLTQQETQYF. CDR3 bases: TGCGCCAGCAGCAGCCTAACTCAACAAGAGACCCAGTACTTC.

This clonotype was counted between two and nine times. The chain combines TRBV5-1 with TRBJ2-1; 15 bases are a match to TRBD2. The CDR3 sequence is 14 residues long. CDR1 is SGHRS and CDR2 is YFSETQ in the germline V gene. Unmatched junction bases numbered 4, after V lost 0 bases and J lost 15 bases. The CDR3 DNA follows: TGCGCCAGCAGCTTGGGGACTAGCGGGAGGGCGCCGTTCTTC. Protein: CASSLGTSGRAPFF.

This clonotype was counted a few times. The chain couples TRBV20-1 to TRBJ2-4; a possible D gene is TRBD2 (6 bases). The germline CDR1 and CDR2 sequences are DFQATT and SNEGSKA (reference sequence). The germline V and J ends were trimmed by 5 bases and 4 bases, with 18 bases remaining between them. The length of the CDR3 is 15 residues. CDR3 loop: CSAPPRLGLKNIQYF. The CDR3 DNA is TGCAGTGCTCCCCCCCGACTGGGACTTAAAAACATTCAGTACTTC.

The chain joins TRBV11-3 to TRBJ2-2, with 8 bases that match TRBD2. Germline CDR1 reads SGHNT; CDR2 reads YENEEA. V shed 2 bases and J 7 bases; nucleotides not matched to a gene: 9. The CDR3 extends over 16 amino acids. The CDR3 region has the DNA TGTGCCAGCAGCTTACCCAGCGGGAGTTTCGGCGGGGAGCTGTTTTTT. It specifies CASSLPSGSFGGELFF.

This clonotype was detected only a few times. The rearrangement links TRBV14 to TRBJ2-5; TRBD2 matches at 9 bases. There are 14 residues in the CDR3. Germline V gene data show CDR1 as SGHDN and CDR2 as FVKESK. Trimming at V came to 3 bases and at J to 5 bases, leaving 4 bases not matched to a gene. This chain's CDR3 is CASSQREGWETQYF. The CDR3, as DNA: TGTGCCAGCAGCCAGCGGGAGGGCTGGGAGACCCAGTACTTC.

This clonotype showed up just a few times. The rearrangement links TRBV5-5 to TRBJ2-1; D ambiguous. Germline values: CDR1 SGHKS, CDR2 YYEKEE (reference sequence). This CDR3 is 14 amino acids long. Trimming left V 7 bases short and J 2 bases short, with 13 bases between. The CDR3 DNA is TGTGCCAGCGGGCCAGACACTACCTACAATGAGCAGTTCTTC. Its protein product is CASGPDTTYNEQFF.

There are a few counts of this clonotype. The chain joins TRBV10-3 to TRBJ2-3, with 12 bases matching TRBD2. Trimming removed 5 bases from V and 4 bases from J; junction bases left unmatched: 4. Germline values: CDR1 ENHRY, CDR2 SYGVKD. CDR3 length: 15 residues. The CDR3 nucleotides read TGTGCCATCAGTTTTAGACTAGCGGGAGCAGATACGCAGTATTTT. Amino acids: CAISFRLAGADTQYF.

CDR3 protein: CASSALIKHSSTDTQYF. CDR3 in DNA: TGTGCCAGCAGCGCTTTAATTAAGCACAGTTCGACAGATACGCAGTATTTT. V usage is TRBV7-6 and J usage is TRBJ2-3; D gene ambiguous. This CDR3 is 17 amino acids long. The V end lost 5 bases, the J end lost 3 bases, and 21 bases lay between the germline ends. Per germline, CDR1 SGHVS and CDR2 FNYEAQ.

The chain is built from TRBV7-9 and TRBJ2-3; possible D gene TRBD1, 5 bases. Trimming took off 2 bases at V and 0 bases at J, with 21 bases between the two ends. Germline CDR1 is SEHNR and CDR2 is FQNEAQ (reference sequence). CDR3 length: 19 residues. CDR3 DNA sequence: TGTGCCAGCAGCTTAAGGGGTCCTTCGTCACGGGCAAGCACAGATACGCAGTATTTT. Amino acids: CASSLRGPSSRASTDTQYF.

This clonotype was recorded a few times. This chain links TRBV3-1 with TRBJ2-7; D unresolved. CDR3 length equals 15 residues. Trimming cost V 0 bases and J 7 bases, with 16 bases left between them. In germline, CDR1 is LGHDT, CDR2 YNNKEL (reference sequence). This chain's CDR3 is CASSQDTLFLREQYF. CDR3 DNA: TGTGCCAGCAGCCAAGACACTTTGTTCTTACGTGAGCAGTACTTC.

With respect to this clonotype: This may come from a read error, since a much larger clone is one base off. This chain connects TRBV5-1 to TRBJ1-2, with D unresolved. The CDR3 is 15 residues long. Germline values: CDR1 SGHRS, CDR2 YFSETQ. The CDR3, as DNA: TGCGCCAGCAGCTTGTCGGTCTCAGCTAACTATGACTACACCTTC. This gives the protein CASSLSVSANYDYTF.

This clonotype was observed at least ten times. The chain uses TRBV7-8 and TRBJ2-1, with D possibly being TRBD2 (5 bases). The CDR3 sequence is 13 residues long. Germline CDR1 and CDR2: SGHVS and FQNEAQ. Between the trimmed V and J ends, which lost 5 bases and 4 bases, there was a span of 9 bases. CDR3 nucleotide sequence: TGTGCCAGCAGCCGCCCGGGGTACAATGAGCAGTTCTTC. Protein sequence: CASSRPGYNEQFF.

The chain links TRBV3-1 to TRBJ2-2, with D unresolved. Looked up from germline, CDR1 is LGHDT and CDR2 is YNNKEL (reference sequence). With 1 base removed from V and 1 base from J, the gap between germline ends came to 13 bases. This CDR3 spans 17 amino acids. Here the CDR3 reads CASSQGPGGVNTGELFF. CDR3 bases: TGTGCCAGCAGCCAAGGTCCGGGTGGAGTGAACACCGGGGAGCTGTTTTTT.

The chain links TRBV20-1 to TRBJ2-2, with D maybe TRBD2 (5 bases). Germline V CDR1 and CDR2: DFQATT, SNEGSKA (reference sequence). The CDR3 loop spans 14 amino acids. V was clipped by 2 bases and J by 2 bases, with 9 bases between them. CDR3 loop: CSARRGPNTGELFF. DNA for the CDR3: TGCAGTGCTAGACGCGGGCCTAACACCGGGGAGCTGTTTTTT.

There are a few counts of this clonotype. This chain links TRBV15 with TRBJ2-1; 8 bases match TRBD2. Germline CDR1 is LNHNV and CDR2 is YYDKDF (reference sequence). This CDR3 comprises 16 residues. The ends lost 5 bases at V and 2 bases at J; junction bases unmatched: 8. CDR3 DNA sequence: TGTGCCACCAGCGGAACAGCGGGAGTGGCCTACAATGAGCAGTTCTTC. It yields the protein CATSGTAGVAYNEQFF. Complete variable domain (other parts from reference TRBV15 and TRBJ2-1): DAMVIQNPRYQVTQFGKPVTLSCSQTLNHNVMYWYQQKSSQAPKLLFHYYDKDFNNEADTPDNFQSRRPNTSFCFLDIRSPGLGDTAMYLCATSGTAGVAYNEQFFGPGTRLTVL.

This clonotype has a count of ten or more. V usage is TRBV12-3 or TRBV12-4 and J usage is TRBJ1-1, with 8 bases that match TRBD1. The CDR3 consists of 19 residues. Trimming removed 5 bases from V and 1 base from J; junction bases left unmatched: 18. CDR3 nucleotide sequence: TGTGCCAGCAGTCCCCGCCCTTCAGGGGGCTGGATGGGGAACACTGAAGCTTTCTTT. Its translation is CASSPRPSGGWMGNTEAFF.

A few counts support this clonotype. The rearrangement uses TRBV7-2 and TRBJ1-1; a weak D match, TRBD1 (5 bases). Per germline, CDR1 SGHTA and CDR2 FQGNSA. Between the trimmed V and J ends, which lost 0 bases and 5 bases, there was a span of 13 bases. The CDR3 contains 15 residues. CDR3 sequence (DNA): TGTGCCAGCAGCTTAGCTAGGGGAGGTCGGACTGAAGCTTTCTTT. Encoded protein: CASSLARGGRTEAFF.

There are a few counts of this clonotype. CDR3 nucleotides: TGTGCCAGCAGCCAAGAGGAAGGCCTCAAGTTTTTT. The encoded protein is CASSQEEGLKFF. The genes are TRBV14 and TRBJ1-4; D ambiguous. This CDR3 spans 12 amino acids. CDR1 is SGHDN, CDR2 FVKESK, per germline. V lost 0 bases and J lost 16, with 12 bases in between.